Listed below are T cell receptor beta chains from one sample, sequenced in a study of blood T cell repertoires in COVID-19. The data were produced by immunoSEQ multiplex PCR, yet TCRdb's version contains in-frame clones alone and is incomplete. The data hold around 700,000 clones, with about nine tenths observed a single time. The sample comprised peripheral blood. All receptors come from a woman aged 18-29 years with acute or convalescent COVID-19. Each CDR3 is given with its conserved first and last residue. D genes are given only for firm matches. Part of the rows lack a size; the others show once, few, many or a class for expanded clones.

clone size,D gene,J gene,V gene,CDR3 DNA,CDR3 protein
NA,NA,TRBJ1-1,TRBV5-1,TGCGCCAGCAGCTCGGGGGTTGGGTCCGCTGAAGCTTTCTTT,CASSSGVGSAEAFF
NA,TRBD1,TRBJ2-1,TRBV19,TGTGCCAGTAGTATGGGTCCCCGGACAGGGTCCCACAATGAGCAGTTCTTC,CASSMGPRTGSHNEQFF
once,TRBD1,TRBJ1-2,TRBV25-1,TGTGCCAGCAGTGCCGGGACAGGGTATGGCTACACCTTC,CASSAGTGYGYTF
once,NA,TRBJ1-2,TRBV24-1,TGTGCCACCAGTGTGGCAGGGGTTGGCTACACCTTC,CATSVAGVGYTF
NA,TRBD1,TRBJ1-1,TRBV5-5,TGTGCCAGCAGGATTGTACAGGGGGCGCGGGACACTGAAGCTTTCTTT,CASRIVQGARDTEAFF
NA,NA,TRBJ2-6,TRBV7-3,TGTGCCAGCAGCCCAGGAGGATCGGGGGCCAACGTCCTGACTTTC,CASSPGGSGANVLTF
NA,NA,TRBJ1-6,TRBV6-6,TGTGCCAGCACCCAAGACAGTAGTTTGACTAATTCACCCCTCCACTTT,CASTQDSSLTNSPLHF
few,TRBD1,TRBJ2-3,TRBV2,TGTGCCAGCAGTGAAGCCTCAGGGGGCGGAGATACGCAGTATTTT,CASSEASGGGDTQYF
NA,TRBD2,TRBJ2-3,TRBV7-9,TGTGCCAGCAGCATCGGGACTAGCGCGGGCACAGATACGCAGTATTTT,CASSIGTSAGTDTQYF
NA,NA,TRBJ2-3,TRBV24-1,TGTGCCACCAGTGATTCGGACACCTCTAGCACAGATACGCAGTATTTT,CATSDSDTSSTDTQYF
NA,TRBD2,TRBJ2-5,TRBV7-3,TGTGCCAGCAGCTTGGAGGGACTAGCGGGCCAAGAGACCCAGTACTTC,CASSLEGLAGQETQYF
NA,NA,TRBJ2-5,TRBV6-5,TGTGCCAGCAGTCCCACGGGGTTCGAACAAGAGACCCAGTACTTC,CASSPTGFEQETQYF
NA,NA,TRBJ2-7,TRBV12-3/TRBV12-4,TGTGCCAGCAGTGCTATTGAAAGCTACGAGCAGTACTTC,CASSAIESYEQYF
NA,TRBD1,TRBJ1-5,TRBV7-6,TGTGCCAGCAGCGAAGCCGGGACAGGGGTAAATATGGAGCAGCCCCAGCATTTT,CASSEAGTGVNMEQPQHF
NA,TRBD2,TRBJ2-5,TRBV14,TGTGCCAGCAGCCAAGATCAAGCGGGGCTCGGTTTGGGGACCCAGTACTTC,CASSQDQAGLGLGTQYF
NA,NA,TRBJ1-2,TRBV29-1,TGCAGCGTCCGGGACACTTCTTACTATGGCTACACCTTC,CSVRDTSYYGYTF
NA,NA,TRBJ1-2,TRBV2,TGTGCCAGCAGTGCTGACTTCAACTATGGCTACACCTTC,CASSADFNYGYTF
NA,NA,TRBJ1-4,TRBV30,TGTGCCTGTAATGGGCGATGGGGCCTGACAACTAATGAAAAACTGTTTTTT,CACNGRWGLTTNEKLFF
NA,NA,TRBJ2-3,TRBV19,TGTGCCAGTAGTATCCCCTTTGGGGGGGGGCCAGGAGATACGCAGTATTTT,CASSIPFGGGPGDTQYF
NA,NA,TRBJ1-6,TRBV6-5,TGTGCCAGCAGTTACTCGAGCTACCCTGGCGGTTCACCCCTCCACTTT,CASSYSSYPGGSPLHF
NA,TRBD1,TRBJ1-2,TRBV19,TGTGCCAGTAGTACTATCCACAGGGGTTCGGATGGCTACACCTTC,CASSTIHRGSDGYTF
NA,NA,TRBJ1-1,TRBV21-1,TGTGCCAGCAGCCGGGACAGGGGAACTGAAGCTTTCTTT,CASSRDRGTEAFF
NA,TRBD1,TRBJ2-2,TRBV5-1,TGCGCCAGCAGCTCCTTCCGGGACAGGCCGAACACCGGGGAGCTGTTTTTT,CASSSFRDRPNTGELFF
once,TRBD1,TRBJ1-2,TRBV11-2,TGTGCCAGCAGCTTAGACCCGACAGGGGTCTATGGCTACACCTTC,CASSLDPTGVYGYTF
NA,TRBD1,TRBJ2-2,TRBV30,TGTGCCTGGAGTAAGGGGGCCTGGGGCGGGGAGCTGTTTTTT,CAWSKGAWGGELFF
once,NA,TRBJ1-5,TRBV24-1,TGTGCCACCAGTGACCGGTCAGGTGGCAATCAGCCCCAGCATTTT,CATSDRSGGNQPQHF
NA,NA,TRBJ1-1,TRBV2,TGTGCCAGCAGCGCCCAGAGGGCACAAACCAACACTGAAGCTTTCTTT,CASSAQRAQTNTEAFF
NA,NA,TRBJ2-7,TRBV2,TGTGCCAGCAGTGAGCCCGGACAGTGGACGTCATACGAGCAGTACTTC,CASSEPGQWTSYEQYF
NA,TRBD1,TRBJ1-2,TRBV6-6,TGTGCCAGCAGTTACTCCACCTGGGGACAGTCTGGCTACACCTTC,CASSYSTWGQSGYTF
once,NA,TRBJ1-3,TRBV2,TGTGCCAGCAGTGCCGACAAATACACCATATATTTT,CASSADKYTIYF
NA,NA,TRBJ1-1,TRBV6-5,TGTGCCAGCAGTTACGGATCAGGGACTGAAGCTTTCTTT,CASSYGSGTEAFF
NA,NA,TRBJ1-2,TRBV19,TGTGCCAGTAGTGCCTACTCAGGGGACTATGGCTACACCTTC,CASSAYSGDYGYTF
NA,NA,TRBJ1-1,TRBV5-6,TGTGCCAGCTGCACAGGGCTCCTTAACACTGAAGCTTTCTTT,CASCTGLLNTEAFF
NA,TRBD1,TRBJ1-2,TRBV5-6,TGTGCCAGCAGCTCACAGGGGAACTATGGCTACACCTTC,CASSSQGNYGYTF
NA,TRBD1,TRBJ1-2,TRBV27,TGTGCCAGCAGTCGACGTAACTACAGGGGGGGTCCGGATGGCTACACCTTC,CASSRRNYRGGPDGYTF
NA,NA,TRBJ2-3,TRBV28,TGTGCCAGCAAGATTTCTAAAGCAGATACGCAGTATTTT,CASKISKADTQYF
few,TRBD2,TRBJ2-1,TRBV4-1,TGCGCCAGCAGCCAAGTAGCGGGGGGAGGGAATGAGCAGTTCTTC,CASSQVAGGGNEQFF
NA,TRBD1,TRBJ1-5,TRBV6-1,TGTGCCAGCAGTGAATGGACAGGGGCTTATAGCAATCAGCCCCAGCATTTT,CASSEWTGAYSNQPQHF
NA,TRBD2,TRBJ2-1,TRBV24-1,TGTGCCACGGCCTCGGGGGGGGCGACATACAATGAGCAGTTCTTC,CATASGGATYNEQFF
NA,TRBD2,TRBJ2-1,TRBV24-1,TGTGCCACCAGTGACCCCGGGGGGTATGGTAAGAATGAGCAGTTCTTC,CATSDPGGYGKNEQFF
NA,TRBD1,TRBJ1-2,TRBV18,TGTGCCAGCTCACTCCTCGGACAGGAGGGTATAAATGGCTACACCTTC,CASSLLGQEGINGYTF
NA,TRBD2,TRBJ2-1,TRBV4-1,TGCGCCAGCAGCCAAGATCCGAGCGGGGGGTTATACAATGAGCAGTTCTTC,CASSQDPSGGLYNEQFF
NA,NA,TRBJ1-3,TRBV18,TGTGCCAGCTCACCAGGGACTGACTCTGGAAACACCATATATTTT,CASSPGTDSGNTIYF
NA,NA,TRBJ2-2,TRBV15,TGTGCCACCAGCAGAGTAGTGTCTGGGGAGCTGTTTTTT,CATSRVVSGELFF
few,NA,TRBJ1-2,TRBV3-1/TRBV3-2,TGTGCCAGCAGCCAAGATTCGAGGCAGGGTCTCTATGGCTACACCTTC,CASSQDSRQGLYGYTF
NA,NA,TRBJ1-2,TRBV9,TGTGCCAGCAGCCTACGAACAGGGCTCGGAGGCTACACCTTC,CASSLRTGLGGYTF
NA,NA,TRBJ1-4,TRBV18,TGTGCCAGCTCACACCCGGGAAGGGAGGGTGAAAAACTGTTTTTT,CASSHPGREGEKLFF
NA,TRBD1,TRBJ1-5,TRBV9,TGTGCCAGCAGCGCCGGGACAGTAAATCAGCCCCAGCATTTT,CASSAGTVNQPQHF
NA,TRBD1,TRBJ1-1,TRBV5-1,TGCGCCAGCAGCCCGACAGGGGGGGAAGGCACTGAAGCTTTCTTT,CASSPTGGEGTEAFF
NA,NA,TRBJ1-2,TRBV29-1,TGCAGCGCTGGCCAGGAATCCTATGGCTACACCTTC,CSAGQESYGYTF
NA,TRBD1,TRBJ1-2,TRBV5-1,TGCGCCAGCAGCCCTGACAGGGGATCAGGCTACACCTTC,CASSPDRGSGYTF
NA,NA,TRBJ1-1,TRBV6-5,TGTGCCAGCAGTTACGTATTGATCCAGGGGAACACTGAAGCTTTCTTT,CASSYVLIQGNTEAFF
NA,NA,TRBJ1-2,TRBV5-1,TGCGCCAGCAGCTTGGACGGGGAATATGGCTACACCTTC,CASSLDGEYGYTF
NA,TRBD2,TRBJ2-5,TRBV5-1,TGCGCCAGCAGCTTACAGGGACTAGCGGGGGGAGGAGAGACCCAGTACTTC,CASSLQGLAGGGETQYF
NA,TRBD1,TRBJ1-1,TRBV5-1,TGCGCCAGCAGCCGAAGGGACAGGGGAGGCACTGAAGCTTTCTTT,CASSRRDRGGTEAFF
NA,NA,TRBJ1-1,TRBV14,TGTGCCAGCAGCCCCCCCGGGGCAGGGGTCCCCACTGAAGCTTTCTTT,CASSPPGAGVPTEAFF
NA,NA,TRBJ2-2,TRBV6-5,TGTGCCAGCAGTTACTACGGAGGGGTCACCGGGGAGCTGTTTTTT,CASSYYGGVTGELFF
NA,TRBD2,TRBJ2-3,TRBV4-2,TGTGCCAGCAGCCGTAGCGGGGGGCCGGATACGCAGTATTTT,CASSRSGGPDTQYF